This TCR beta chain originates from a study of blood T cell repertoires in COVID-19. Turning to the study itself: Researchers got acute and convalescent COVID-19 samples from the United States, Italy and Spain. PBMCs, B-cell-depleted T cells, or T cells provided the cDNA or gDNA that made up the material.

Seattle participants joined during active infection and were tracked over time. This CDR3 has 13 residues. The germline V and J ends were trimmed by 2 bases and 0 bases, with 4 bases remaining between them. CDR1 SGHVS and CDR2 FNYEAQ come from the germline V gene. Profiled with immunoSEQ multiplex PCR; TCRdb holds only in-frame clones, not every one. The sample lists about 200,000 clones, 70% to 90% occurring once. Sequencing was performed on peripheral blood. The chain has TRBV7-6 and TRBJ1-1; the D is unclear. This TCR came from a woman aged 65 to 85 with COVID-19, enrolled during active disease. The CDR3 bases are TGTGCCAGCAGCTTATCCGTGAACACTGAAGCTTTCTTT. Amino acid sequence: CASSLSVNTEAFF.